These T cell receptor beta chains were read from a single sample in a study of blood T cell repertoires in COVID-19. Assay: immunoSEQ multiplex PCR; the TCRdb copy retains only in-frame clones and omits some. The top ten hold just over 7% of the sample, which has approximately 260,000 clones, approximately 90% seen once. Sequencing was performed on peripheral blood. The receptor set was obtained from a man aged 60-69 years who had recovered from COVID-19. CDR3s include the opening cysteine and the closing phenylalanine or tryptophan. A D gene is named only where the DNA matches it firmly. Rows give clone size only sometimes, using once, few, many, or a class for an expanded clone.

clone size: .; D gene: .; J gene: TRBJ1-2; V gene: TRBV2; CDR3 protein: CASSNSGAAGYTF; CDR3 DNA: TGTGCCAGCAGTAACAGTGGGGCCGCGGGCTACACCTTC
clone size: few; D gene: .; J gene: TRBJ2-3; V gene: TRBV6-5; CDR3 protein: CASSYSEESTDTQYF; CDR3 DNA: TGTGCCAGCAGTTACTCGGAGGAAAGCACAGATACGCAGTATTTT
clone size: .; D gene: .; J gene: TRBJ1-4; V gene: TRBV19; CDR3 protein: CASSIQGPPNEKLFF; CDR3 DNA: TGTGCCAGTAGTATCCAGGGGCCGCCTAATGAAAAACTGTTTTTT
clone size: .; D gene: TRBD2; J gene: TRBJ2-2; V gene: TRBV5-1; CDR3 protein: CASSPGLAGRTGELFF; CDR3 DNA: TGCGCCAGCAGCCCCGGACTAGCGGGGAGGACCGGGGAGCTGTTTTTT
clone size: .; D gene: .; J gene: TRBJ2-3; V gene: TRBV18; CDR3 protein: CASSLTGASTDTQYF; CDR3 DNA: TGTGCCAGCTCCCTGACAGGTGCTAGCACAGATACGCAGTATTTT
clone size: .; D gene: TRBD2; J gene: TRBJ2-3; V gene: TRBV28; CDR3 protein: CASSLIESGWEGLYDTQYF; CDR3 DNA: TGTGCCAGCAGTTTGATTGAGTCTGGATGGGAGGGTCTCTACGATACGCAGTATTTT
clone size: once; D gene: .; J gene: TRBJ1-2; V gene: TRBV19; CDR3 protein: CASSIAGIYGYTF; CDR3 DNA: TGTGCCAGTAGTATAGCTGGCATCTATGGCTACACCTTC
clone size: .; D gene: .; J gene: TRBJ2-2; V gene: TRBV25-1; CDR3 protein: CASSEFRRGELFF; CDR3 DNA: TGTGCCAGCAGTGAATTTCGGAGGGGGGAGCTGTTTTTT
clone size: .; D gene: TRBD1; J gene: TRBJ1-1; V gene: TRBV3-1/TRBV3-2; CDR3 protein: CASSQEQGGTEAFF; CDR3 DNA: TGTGCCAGCAGCCAAGAGCAGGGGGGCACTGAAGCTTTCTTT
clone size: .; D gene: .; J gene: TRBJ2-3; V gene: TRBV21-1; CDR3 protein: CASSKGGYRGERTDTQYF; CDR3 DNA: TGTGCCAGCAGCAAAGGGGGCTACAGGGGGGAGAGGACAGATACGCAGTATTTT
clone size: .; D gene: TRBD2; J gene: TRBJ2-3; V gene: TRBV7-2; CDR3 protein: CASSLRASGGGDTQYF; CDR3 DNA: TGTGCCAGCAGCCTCAGGGCTAGCGGGGGGGGAGATACGCAGTATTTT
clone size: .; D gene: .; J gene: TRBJ2-5; V gene: TRBV3-1/TRBV3-2; CDR3 protein: CASSQRGKETQYF; CDR3 DNA: TGTGCCAGCAGCCAAAGGGGCAAAGAGACCCAGTACTTC
clone size: .; D gene: TRBD1; J gene: TRBJ1-4; V gene: TRBV5-1; CDR3 protein: CASSLTGTGSTTNEKLFF; CDR3 DNA: TGCGCCAGCAGCTTGACCGGGACAGGGTCTACAACTAATGAAAAACTGTTTTTT
clone size: .; D gene: .; J gene: TRBJ2-5; V gene: TRBV30; CDR3 protein: CAWSVVGHRTQYF; CDR3 DNA: TGTGCCTGGAGTGTAGTCGGACACAGGACCCAGTACTTC
clone size: .; D gene: TRBD2; J gene: TRBJ2-3; V gene: TRBV9; CDR3 protein: CASSARLAGGITDTQYF; CDR3 DNA: TGTGCCAGCAGCGCCCGACTAGCGGGGGGGATCACAGATACGCAGTATTTT
clone size: .; D gene: .; J gene: TRBJ1-2; V gene: TRBV15; CDR3 protein: CATSRAAGQGSSYGYTF; CDR3 DNA: TGTGCCACCAGCAGAGCCGCCGGGCAGGGATCAAGCTATGGCTACACCTTC
clone size: .; D gene: .; J gene: TRBJ1-5; V gene: TRBV2; CDR3 protein: CASSADSAGNQPQHF; CDR3 DNA: TGTGCCAGCAGCGCTGACAGCGCAGGTAATCAGCCCCAGCATTTT
clone size: .; D gene: .; J gene: TRBJ2-3; V gene: TRBV19; CDR3 protein: CASSIFQGGTDTQYF; CDR3 DNA: TGTGCCAGTAGTATATTTCAGGGTGGGACAGATACGCAGTATTTT
clone size: .; D gene: TRBD1; J gene: TRBJ1-3; V gene: TRBV28; CDR3 protein: CASRTGGASGNTIYF; CDR3 DNA: TGTGCCAGCAGGACAGGGGGCGCCTCTGGAAACACCATATATTTT
clone size: .; D gene: .; J gene: TRBJ1-2; V gene: TRBV19; CDR3 protein: CASSTKQGNGYTF; CDR3 DNA: TGTGCCAGTAGTACTAAACAGGGAAACGGCTACACCTTC
clone size: .; D gene: TRBD2; J gene: TRBJ2-1; V gene: TRBV15; CDR3 protein: CAAGLAGLYNEQFF; CDR3 DNA: TGTGCCGCCGGACTAGCGGGACTCTACAATGAGCAGTTCTTC
clone size: .; D gene: .; J gene: TRBJ2-7; V gene: TRBV7-9; CDR3 protein: CASSLGTFEQYF; CDR3 DNA: TGTGCCAGCAGCTTAGGAACTTTCGAGCAGTACTTC
clone size: .; D gene: TRBD1; J gene: TRBJ1-1; V gene: TRBV6-5; CDR3 protein: CASSSRDSATEAFF; CDR3 DNA: TGTGCCAGCAGTTCCCGGGACAGTGCCACTGAAGCTTTCTTT
clone size: .; D gene: .; J gene: TRBJ1-2; V gene: TRBV6-5; CDR3 protein: CASLRGGSDYGYTF; CDR3 DNA: TGTGCCAGCCTAAGGGGGGGAAGCGACTATGGCTACACCTTC
clone size: .; D gene: .; J gene: TRBJ2-4; V gene: TRBV24-1; CDR3 protein: CATSGRDVGGKNIQYF; CDR3 DNA: TGTGCCACCAGTGGTAGGGACGTTGGAGGGAAAAACATTCAGTACTTC
clone size: once; D gene: .; J gene: TRBJ2-5; V gene: TRBV5-1; CDR3 protein: CASSMETGSGETQYF; CDR3 DNA: TGCGCCAGCAGCATGGAGACAGGAAGCGGAGAGACCCAGTACTTC
clone size: .; D gene: TRBD1; J gene: TRBJ1-4; V gene: TRBV4-1; CDR3 protein: CASSQTGTGGEKLFF; CDR3 DNA: TGCGCCAGCAGCCAAACCGGGACAGGGGGCGAAAAACTGTTTTTT
clone size: few; D gene: TRBD1; J gene: TRBJ1-5; V gene: TRBV27; CDR3 protein: CASSLRGGADQPQHF; CDR3 DNA: TGTGCCAGCAGCCTACGAGGGGGCGCAGATCAGCCCCAGCATTTT
clone size: .; D gene: .; J gene: TRBJ1-1; V gene: TRBV18; CDR3 protein: CASSLGTPKEAFF; CDR3 DNA: TGTGCCAGCTCACTGGGGACACCCAAGGAAGCTTTCTTT
clone size: .; D gene: .; J gene: TRBJ1-3; V gene: TRBV12-2; CDR3 protein: CASRLARGTHVFSGNTIYF; CDR3 DNA: TGTGCAAGTCGCTTAGCGCGGGGGACACATGTCTTCTCTGGAAACACCATATATTTT
clone size: .; D gene: .; J gene: TRBJ2-3; V gene: TRBV5-1; CDR3 protein: CASSLAAAGRRDTQYF; CDR3 DNA: TGCGCCAGCAGCTTGGCGGCGGCAGGGCGTCGAGATACGCAGTATTTT
clone size: .; D gene: TRBD2; J gene: TRBJ2-2; V gene: TRBV9; CDR3 protein: CASSVFSGGTGELFF; CDR3 DNA: TGTGCCAGCAGCGTATTTAGCGGGGGAACCGGGGAGCTGTTTTTT
clone size: .; D gene: .; J gene: TRBJ2-1; V gene: TRBV6-6; CDR3 protein: CASSYLSGKNEQFF; CDR3 DNA: TGTGCCAGCAGTTACCTCTCAGGGAAGAATGAGCAGTTCTTC
clone size: .; D gene: .; J gene: TRBJ2-1; V gene: TRBV10-3; CDR3 protein: CAISKDSRHNEQFF; CDR3 DNA: TGTGCCATCAGTAAGGACAGTAGGCACAATGAGCAGTTCTTC
clone size: .; D gene: TRBD2; J gene: TRBJ2-1; V gene: TRBV3-1/TRBV3-2; CDR3 protein: CASSPGTSGDNEQFF; CDR3 DNA: TGTGCCAGCAGCCCTGGGACTAGCGGGGACAATGAGCAGTTCTTC
clone size: .; D gene: .; J gene: TRBJ2-2; V gene: TRBV11-2; CDR3 protein: CASSSRGANTGELFF; CDR3 DNA: TGTGCCAGCAGCTCCAGGGGAGCGAACACCGGGGAGCTGTTTTTT
clone size: .; D gene: .; J gene: TRBJ2-1; V gene: TRBV2; CDR3 protein: CASSEVFGSEQFF; CDR3 DNA: TGTGCCAGCAGTGAAGTATTTGGCAGTGAGCAGTTCTTC
clone size: .; D gene: .; J gene: TRBJ1-5; V gene: TRBV28; CDR3 protein: CASSLGQTSGPQHF; CDR3 DNA: TGTGCCAGCAGCCTCGGACAGACCTCAGGGCCCCAGCATTTT
clone size: many; D gene: .; J gene: TRBJ1-2; V gene: TRBV9; CDR3 protein: CASSVDTGGYGYTF; CDR3 DNA: TGTGCCAGCAGCGTAGATACGGGAGGCTATGGCTACACCTTC
clone size: .; D gene: TRBD2; J gene: TRBJ2-2; V gene: TRBV10-3; CDR3 protein: CAISESSGGNTGELFF; CDR3 DNA: TGTGCCATCAGTGAGTCTAGCGGGGGAAACACCGGGGAGCTGTTTTTT
clone size: .; D gene: .; J gene: TRBJ2-7; V gene: TRBV30; CDR3 protein: CAWNAIFEGGPHEQYF; CDR3 DNA: TGTGCCTGGAACGCCATTTTCGAGGGGGGGCCGCACGAGCAGTACTTC
clone size: .; D gene: .; J gene: TRBJ2-6; V gene: TRBV9; CDR3 protein: CASAPRVSSGANVLTF; CDR3 DNA: TGTGCCAGCGCTCCGCGGGTCAGCTCTGGGGCCAACGTCCTGACTTTC
clone size: .; D gene: .; J gene: TRBJ2-7; V gene: TRBV15; CDR3 protein: CATSKTGPPYEQYF; CDR3 DNA: TGTGCCACCAGCAAAACGGGTCCGCCTTACGAGCAGTACTTC
clone size: many; D gene: TRBD2; J gene: TRBJ2-5; V gene: TRBV14; CDR3 protein: CASSQLAGGQETQYF; CDR3 DNA: TGTGCCAGCAGCCAATTAGCGGGGGGACAAGAGACCCAGTACTTC
clone size: .; D gene: TRBD1; J gene: TRBJ2-7; V gene: TRBV18; CDR3 protein: CASSPKTGSSYEQYF; CDR3 DNA: TGTGCCAGCTCACCAAAGACAGGGAGCTCCTACGAGCAGTACTTC
clone size: .; D gene: .; J gene: TRBJ1-5; V gene: TRBV30; CDR3 protein: CAWSVQTVRNQPQHF; CDR3 DNA: TGTGCCTGGAGTGTACAGACAGTAAGAAATCAGCCCCAGCATTTT
clone size: .; D gene: .; J gene: TRBJ2-7; V gene: TRBV4-1; CDR3 protein: CASRLQEGGYHEQYF; CDR3 DNA: TGCGCCAGCAGACTGCAGGAGGGGGGGTACCACGAGCAGTACTTC
clone size: few; D gene: TRBD1; J gene: TRBJ1-5; V gene: TRBV18; CDR3 protein: CASSPLPIQGNQPQHF; CDR3 DNA: TGTGCCAGCTCACCACTGCCGATACAGGGGAATCAGCCCCAGCATTTT